The clone carrying this T cell receptor beta chain was counted a single time. Its antigen is as yet unknown. J was trimmed by 3 bases and V by 2 bases; bases with no gene match: 7. Germline CDR1 MNHEY, CDR2 SVGAGI. The CDR3 sequence is 15 residues long. This sample was taken from a study of Graves' ophthalmopathy and Graves' hyperthyroidism. Study-wide background: A follow-up of 18 months without ophthalmopathy meant that hyperthyroidism was stable. Study observations and caveats: Blood also held most thyroid clonotypes expanded above 0.001 frequency.

Uncontrolled infections, other autoimmune diseases, pregnancy or lactation barred patients from enrollment. CDR3 regions of TCR beta were amplified from RNA transcripts. HTBI primers served in a first-round RT-PCR, which a second-round multiplex PCR followed. TCRdb analysed the multiplex PCR reads with MiXCR anew, one entry per CDR3 protein. Here the sample spans 560,000 or so distinct CDR3 sequences, about 40% being singletons. The sequence derives from an adult man with Graves' hyperthyroidism. Sequenced material: peripheral blood or thyroid tissue (not recorded which). The chain combines TRBV6-5 with TRBJ2-7; the match to TRBD1 covers 7 bases. The CDR3 region is CASSYGAGGIYEQYF. CDR3 coding DNA: TGTGCCAGCAGTTACGGGGCAGGGGGAATCTACGAGCAGTACTTC.